Given below is one T cell receptor (beta chain) in context. Seattle researchers signed up patients amid active infection and tracked them longitudinally. In the original processing: By means of reference gene primer amplification, nucleated cell counts were estimated. Measured with immunoSEQ multiplex PCR; TCRdb has only the in-frame clones, and not every one. Clone size and V and J calls were adopted from that table, with D and trimming inferred from the DNA. The table records 150,000 to 200,000 clones, about 81% of them present only once. The data were taken from a study of blood T cell repertoires in COVID-19. Study at large: The origin of the acute and convalescent COVID-19 samples was the United States, Italy and Spain. Sources were T cells, B-cell-depleted T cells, or PBMCs; the material itself was cDNA or gDNA.

Germline CDR1 is LGHNA and CDR2 is YNFKEQ. CDR3 length: 14 residues. The junction had 3 bases not matched to a gene; V was cut back by 4 bases and J by 5 bases. Sequencing was carried out using peripheral blood. This chain connects TRBV4-2 to TRBJ2-5; TRBD1 matches 11 bases. The receptor comes from a woman in her fifties or sixties with COVID-19, enrolled during active disease. The CDR3 bases are TGTGCCAGCAGCCTGGGGACAGGGGGGGAGACCCAGTACTTC. Translation: CASSLGTGGETQYF.